This passage covers 27 T cell receptor beta chains from one sample sequenced in a study of vaccination and CD4 T cells after COVID-19. Which antigens these TCRs recognize remains unknown. The sample's treatment: roughly 10-day PBMC culture with coronavirus spike peptide pools or control peptides (ViraFEST assay). Those CD4+ T cells from the unexposed donor predate the COVID-19 pandemic (2011-2018). An Oncomine TCR Beta short-read assay was used to sequence the DNA from cultured CD4+ T cells. Using the QIAamp micro DNA kit, genomic DNA was extracted from the CD4+ T cells that had been cultured. TCRdb used MiXCR to reprocess the PCR reads, holding one entry per CDR3 protein. The repertoire includes around 10,000 distinct CDR3 sequences, about 35% of them detected once, and 25% to 35% sits in the top ten. Sequenced input: CD4+ T cells from blood, cultured in vitro. The receptors come from a human donor in good health.

This clonotype was seen only a few times. The CDR3 DNA follows: TGCAGCGGGGTGAGGGGAAACACCATATATTTT. Translation gives CSGVRGNTIYF. The chain couples TRBV29-1 to TRBJ1-3; no firm D call. Per germline, CDR1 SQVTM and CDR2 ANQGSEA. The CDR3 loop spans 11 amino acids. V lost 7 bases, J lost 4 bases, and 8 bases lay in between.

Only a few counts were recorded for this clonotype. The chain uses TRBV4-3 and TRBJ1-5; a weak D match, TRBD1 (5 bases). CDR3 length equals 14 residues. The germline CDR1 and CDR2 sequences are LGHNA and YSLEER. Deletions cut 1 base from V and 3 bases from J, with 7 bases between. The CDR3 sequence is CASSQAGHNQPQHF. The CDR3 DNA follows: TGCGCCAGCAGCCAAGCAGGGCACAATCAGCCCCAGCATTTT.

The gene calls are TRBV19 and TRBJ2-1, with no clear D. V dropped 5 bases and J dropped 0 bases, with 8 bases sitting between them. Germline V gene sequence: CDR1 LNHDA, CDR2 SQIVND (reference sequence). The CDR3 sequence is 14 residues long. The CDR3 sequence: CASSRLGSYNEQFF. CDR3 in DNA: TGTGCCAGTAGTCGACTTGGCTCCTACAATGAGCAGTTCTTC.

In its sample, this clonotype was seen a few times. This chain uses TRBV11-3 with TRBJ2-1; D gene uncertain. This CDR3 spans 14 amino acids. Deletions cut 5 bases from V and 2 bases from J, with 10 bases between. The V gene's germline CDR1 is SGHNT and CDR2 YENEEA. The CDR3 sequence is CASSLSGAYNEQFF. DNA of the CDR3: TGTGCCAGCAGCCTGAGTGGGGCCTACAATGAGCAGTTCTTC.

By share, this clonotype ranks as medium-sized (0.01 to 0.1%). The rearrangement joins TRBV20-1 to TRBJ1-5; perhaps TRBD1 as D (5 bases). The CDR3 runs to 17 residues. Trimming took off 0 bases at V and 1 base at J, with 16 bases between the two ends. Germline V gives CDR1 DFQATT, CDR2 SNEGSKA (reference sequence). The CDR3 spells CSARDISRAGSNQPQHF. CDR3 nucleotides: TGCAGTGCTAGAGATATCAGCAGGGCGGGCAGCAATCAGCCCCAGCATTTT.

This chain connects TRBV7-2 to TRBJ2-1; TRBD2 is a possible D gene (7 bases). V lost 5 bases to trimming and J lost 4 bases, with 21 bases between them. Germline lookup yields CDR1 SGHTA and CDR2 FQGNSA. The CDR3 runs to 17 residues. In nucleotides, the CDR3 is TGTGCCAGCAGCCTATCGAGGGGGGTAGCGGGTTACAATGAGCAGTTCTTC. Residues: CASSLSRGVAGYNEQFF.

This clonotype has a handful of counts. The CDR3: CSARDPSSGYEQYF. The CDR3 DNA is TGCAGTGCTAGAGACCCTAGTTCTGGCTACGAGCAGTACTTC. The V and J genes are TRBV20-1 and TRBJ2-7, with D unresolved. The germline gives CDR1 DFQATT, CDR2 SNEGSKA (reference sequence). The CDR3 length is 14 residues. The V gene lost 0 bases and the J gene lost 3 bases, with 12 bases spanning the gap.

The sample holds a few counts of this clonotype. The V and J genes are TRBV11-1 and TRBJ2-7; D is ambiguous. The CDR3 contains 13 residues. CDR1 and CDR2 from the germline V gene are SGHAT and FQDESV (reference sequence). V shed 5 bases and J shed 0 bases, with 8 bases lying between them. DNA for the CDR3: TGTGCCAGCAGCCCGAAGAGCTCCTACGAGCAGTACTTC. This codes for CASSPKSSYEQYF.

This clonotype was detected a few times. The rearrangement joins TRBV6-1 to TRBJ1-6; possible D gene TRBD1, 5 bases. CDR1 MNHNS and CDR2 SASEGT come from the germline V gene. The V end was cut by 2 bases, the J end by 7 bases, with 12 bases between. The CDR3 is made up of 15 amino acids. This chain's CDR3 is CASSETGVRNSPLHF. CDR3 nucleotide sequence: TGTGCCAGCAGTGAAACGGGGGTCCGGAATTCACCCCTCCACTTT.

This rearrangement joins TRBV28 to TRBJ2-5; 8 nucleotides match TRBD2. Trimming took 4 bases from V and 7 from J; bases not matched to a gene: 14. CDR1 and CDR2 from the germline V gene are MDHEN and SYDVKM. CDR3 length: 16 amino acids. The CDR3 DNA is TGTGCCAGCAGTTCCCCCTCCGGGGGGGGGACGGGGACCCAGTACTTC. This sequence encodes CASSSPSGGGTGTQYF.

This clonotype was seen more than once but under ten times. The gene calls are TRBV7-8 and TRBJ2-3, with 11 bases matching TRBD2. There are 17 residues in the CDR3. The ends lost 5 bases at V and 2 bases at J; junction bases unmatched: 9. Germline V gene sequence: CDR1 SGHVS, CDR2 FQNEAQ. The CDR3 nucleotides read TGTGCCAGCAGCATTAACACGGGACTAGCGGTCACAGATACGCAGTATTTT. Its translation: CASSINTGLAVTDTQYF.

This clonotype was seen only a few times. The V gene is TRBV7-2, the J gene TRBJ2-1, with D possibly matching TRBD2 (6 bases). The CDR3 is made up of 16 amino acids. Germline CDR1 SGHTA, CDR2 FQGNSA. Trimming removed 1 base at V and 7 bases at J, with 17 bases between. The CDR3 reads CASSLVADQWLNEQFF. CDR3 coding DNA: TGTGCCAGCAGCTTAGTAGCGGACCAGTGGCTTAATGAGCAGTTCTTC. Together with reference TRBV7-2 and TRBJ2-1, the CDR3 gives the full variable domain: GAGVSQSPSNKVTEKGKDVELRCDPISGHTALYWYRQSLGQGLEFLIYFQGNSAPDKSGLPSDRFSAERTGGSVSTLTIQRTQQEDSAVYLCASSLVADQWLNEQFFGPGTRLTVL.

As concerns this clonotype: Germline and junction disagree at one end, which may indicate a read error. The chain employs TRBV7-7 and TRBJ2-5; 10 bases line up with TRBD2. CDR3 length: 15 amino acids. The V gene's germline CDR1 is SSHAT and CDR2 FNYEAQ (reference sequence). The CDR3 bases are TGTGCTAGCAGCTTTGGGACTAGCGCCCAAGAGACCCAGTACTTC. Protein sequence: CASSFGTSAQETQYF.

This clonotype was found a few times. The V gene is TRBV7-3, the J gene TRBJ2-5, with D perhaps matching TRBD1 (7 bases). Trimming took off 2 bases at V and 1 base at J, with 11 bases between the two ends. Germline V CDR1 and CDR2: SGHTA, FQGTGA. The CDR3 length is 15 residues. CDR3 bases: TGTGCCAGCAGCTTACAGGGGGGTGTCCAAGAGACCCAGTACTTC. Translated, it gives CASSLQGGVQETQYF.

This chain joins TRBV28 and TRBJ1-2, with 8 positions matching TRBD1. Trimming at V came to 8 bases and at J to 4 bases, leaving 6 bases not matched to a gene. Germline CDR1 MDHEN, CDR2 SYDVKM. This CDR3 region has 13 residues. The CDR3 sequence: CASRTGTAYGYTF. In nucleotides, the CDR3 is TGTGCCAGCCGGACAGGGACGGCCTATGGCTACACCTTC.

The chain has TRBV4-2 and TRBJ1-2; 10 positions match TRBD1. The J segment lost 8 bases and the V segment lost 4 bases, leaving 10 bases of the junction unmatched. The CDR3 length is 15 residues. Germline CDR1 LGHNA, CDR2 YNFKEQ. CDR3 sequence reads: CASSLAGTGENGYTF. The CDR3, as DNA: TGTGCCAGCAGCCTCGCCGGGACAGGGGAGAACGGCTACACCTTC.

CDR3 DNA sequence: TGTGCCAGCAGCCAAGGACTAGCGGGAGGGCTTCGGTACGAGCAGTACTTC. Protein product: CASSQGLAGGLRYEQYF. The rearrangement uses TRBV14 and TRBJ2-7; 14 nucleotides match TRBD2. Per the germline V gene, CDR1 is SGHDN and CDR2 is FVKESK. The V and J ends lost 1 base and 4 bases, in that order; junction bases with no gene match: 6. The CDR3 is 17 residues long.

The chain uses TRBV6-1 and TRBJ2-3; 7 positions match TRBD2. The CDR3 has 15 amino acids. V was pared by 8 bases and J by 0 bases, with 8 bases of the junction left unmatched. Germline values: CDR1 MNHNS, CDR2 SASEGT. CDR3 loop: CASGGGSSSTDTQYF. DNA for the CDR3: TGTGCCAGCGGGGGGGGAAGTTCCAGCACAGATACGCAGTATTTT.

This clonotype was observed a handful of times. This chain links TRBV6-1 with TRBJ2-1; a possible D gene is TRBD2 (5 bases). The CDR3 totals 14 residues. Germline CDR1 MNHNS, CDR2 SASEGT. V was trimmed by 10 bases and J by 5 bases, leaving 18 bases between them. The chain's CDR3 is CATLRDANNNEQFF. CDR3 DNA: TGTGCCACCTTGAGGGATGCGAATAACAATGAGCAGTTCTTC.

This clonotype was counted between two and nine times. This chain connects TRBV28 to TRBJ1-1, with D maybe TRBD1 (5 bases). The germline gives CDR1 MDHEN, CDR2 SYDVKM. V gave up 1 base and J gave up 5 bases, with 11 bases separating them. This CDR3 comprises 14 residues. CDR3 coding DNA: TGTGCCAGCAGTTTATCGGGGGACTTGACTGAAGCTTTCTTT. It translates to CASSLSGDLTEAFF.

This clonotype was seen a few times. The CDR3 loop is CASSTGSVETQYF. CDR3 bases: TGTGCCAGCAGTACAGGGTCCGTAGAGACCCAGTACTTC. This chain links TRBV6-1 with TRBJ2-5; possible D gene TRBD1, 6 bases. Germline assignment: CDR1 MNHNS and CDR2 SASEGT. The V and J ends lost 5 bases and 4 bases respectively, with 11 bases between them. This CDR3 has 13 residues.

The sample holds a few counts of this clonotype. The V and J genes are TRBV7-9 and TRBJ2-7; 11 positions match TRBD2. The germline CDR1 and CDR2 sequences are SEHNR and FQNEAQ (reference sequence). With V trimmed by 1 base and J by 0 bases, 11 bases remained unmatched. This CDR3 is built from 19 residues. Here the CDR3 reads CASSLVPLAGVTRSYEQYF. In DNA, the CDR3 is TGTGCCAGCAGCTTAGTTCCACTAGCGGGAGTGACGCGCTCCTACGAGCAGTACTTC.

The chain carries TRBV7-8 and TRBJ1-5, with D tentatively TRBD1 (5 bases). With 3 bases removed from V and 3 bases from J, the gap between germline ends came to 9 bases. The germline V gene encodes CDR1 SGHVS and CDR2 FQNEAQ. The CDR3 consists of 14 residues. CDR3 in DNA: TGTGCCAGCAGCTTCAGGGACCTCAATCAGCCCCAGCATTTT. This codes for CASSFRDLNQPQHF.

The chain recombines TRBV7-3 with TRBJ2-1; the match to TRBD2 covers 14 bases. The length of the CDR3 is 15 residues. The J segment lost 10 bases and the V segment lost 3 bases, leaving 5 bases of the junction unmatched. Germline-derived CDR1 and CDR2 are SGHTA and FQGTGA. CDR3 coding DNA: TGTGCCAGCAGCTTGGGACTAGCGGGAGCCCGAGAGCAGTTCTTC. It encodes CASSLGLAGAREQFF.

The V and J genes are TRBV19 and TRBJ2-7; 12 nucleotides agree with TRBD1. Unmatched junction bases numbered 5, after V lost 5 bases and J lost 6 bases. Germline V gene sequence: CDR1 LNHDA, CDR2 SQIVND (reference sequence). This CDR3 contains 14 residues. CDR3 residues: CASSVGQGAFEQYF. DNA for the CDR3: TGTGCCAGTAGTGTGGGACAGGGGGCGTTCGAGCAGTACTTC.

This rearrangement joins TRBV30 to TRBJ2-7; no firm D call. Germline V gene data show CDR1 as GTSNPN and CDR2 as SVGIG (reference sequence). V lost 0 bases to trimming and J lost 8 bases, with 11 bases between them. The CDR3 length is 12 residues. The CDR3 spells CAWSVLGHQQYF. The CDR3 DNA follows: TGTGCCTGGAGTGTACTGGGTCACCAGCAGTACTTC.

This clonotype showed up just a few times. The V and J genes are TRBV25-1 and TRBJ1-3; D might be TRBD1 (5 bases). CDR1 MGHDK and CDR2 SYGVNS come from the germline V gene. Trimming shortened V by 3 bases and J by 2 bases, and 17 bases separated the two germline ends. The CDR3 extends over 17 amino acids. The DNA for the CDR3 is TGTGCCAGCAGTGAGTTTGGATTGACAGTCACTGGAAACACCATATATTTT. This encodes CASSEFGLTVTGNTIYF.